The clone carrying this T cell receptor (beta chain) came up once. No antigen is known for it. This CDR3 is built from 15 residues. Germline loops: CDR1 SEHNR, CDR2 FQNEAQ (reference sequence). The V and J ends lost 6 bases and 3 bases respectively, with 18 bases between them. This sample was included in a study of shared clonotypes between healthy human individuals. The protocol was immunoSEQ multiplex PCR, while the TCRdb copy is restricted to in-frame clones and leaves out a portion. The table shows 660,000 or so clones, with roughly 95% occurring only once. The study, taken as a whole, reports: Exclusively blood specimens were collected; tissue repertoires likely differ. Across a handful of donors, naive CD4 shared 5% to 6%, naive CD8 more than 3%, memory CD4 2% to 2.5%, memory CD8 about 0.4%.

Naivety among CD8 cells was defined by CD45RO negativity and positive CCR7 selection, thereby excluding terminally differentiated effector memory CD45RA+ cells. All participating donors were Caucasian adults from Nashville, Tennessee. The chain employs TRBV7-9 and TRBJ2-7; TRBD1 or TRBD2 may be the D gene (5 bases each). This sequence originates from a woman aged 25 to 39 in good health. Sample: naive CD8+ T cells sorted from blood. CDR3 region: CASRGPLGVHYEQYF. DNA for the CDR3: TGTGCCAGCAGGGGTCCATTGGGGGTCCACTACGAGCAGTACTTC.